The entry that follows covers one T cell receptor beta chain sequence. Its target is unknown. This specimen comes from a study of T cell clonotyping in hematopoietic cell transplantation. Study-wide results and caveats: Cells were unsorted, so CD4 and CD8 contributions were not separated. After transplant, recipient diversity fell while pathologically expanded clonotypes grew through day 180.

The CDR3 spans 14 residues. Germline V gene sequence: CDR1 LNHDA, CDR2 SQIVND (reference sequence). The V gene end was trimmed by 7 bases and the J gene end by 3 bases; junction bases not matched to a gene: 7. Time point: recipient sample about 28 days before transplant, after cytoreduction. The data were produced by immunoSEQ multiplex PCR, yet TCRdb's version contains in-frame clones alone and is incomplete. In the table there are roughly 46,000 clones, roughly 85% of which are singletons. This receptor was taken from a man aged 55-75 years with myelodysplastic syndrome. Some clones in this sample may be carry-over from other donors' samples. This specimen was peripheral blood mononuclear cells, taken before stem cell transplant. The V call is TRBV19, the J call TRBJ1-1; 8 bases line up with TRBD1. CDR3 in DNA: TGTGCCAGTACCCCAGGGGGCGCGGACACTGAAGCTTTCTTT. As protein: CASTPGGADTEAFF.